These 14 T cell receptor beta chains were sequenced from one sample in a study of T cell clonality in common variable immunodeficiency. Sequencing used immunoSEQ multiplex PCR; TCRdb keeps in-frame clones, though not all of them. The data show about 40,000 clones, with none appearing a single time. The sequenced material came from peripheral blood mononuclear cells. The receptor source for this set is a person aged 18 to 75 in good health.

About this clone itself: Read coverage stops 3 residues before the CDR3 terminus; the germline J gene supplies the remainder. The rearrangement joins TRBV30 to TRBJ1-1; TRBD1 is a possible D gene (6 bases). This CDR3 is built from 14 residues. Trimming cost V 2 bases and J 6 bases, with 16 bases left between them. Germline-derived CDR1 and CDR2 are GTSNPN and SVGIG (reference sequence). Incomplete CDR3 DNA: TGTGCCTGGAGTCTGGGGGGGCCGGGGGCTGAA. This codes for CAWSLGGPGAE. The full CDR3 protein reads CAWSLGGPGAEAFF.

Details on this clone: The read stops 3 residues short of the end of the CDR3; the missing end is completed from the germline J gene. The chain combines TRBV11-1 with TRBJ2-1; D is possibly TRBD1 (6 bases). V was clipped by 2 bases and J by 6 bases, with 11 bases between them. There are 14 residues in the CDR3. Germline CDR1 and CDR2: SGHAT and FQDESV (reference sequence). Here the CDR3 reads CASSLRQVRNEQFF. Partial CDR3 DNA: TGTGCCAGCAGCTTACGACAGGTACGCAATGAG.

The table lists this clone with many counts. The read comes to an end 3 residues before the CDR3 does, leaving the germline J gene to fill in the end. This rearrangement joins TRBV6-2 or TRBV6-3 to TRBJ2-1; the match to TRBD2 covers 13 bases. This CDR3 region has 17 residues. The germline gives CDR1 MNHEY, CDR2 SVGEGT. V lost 5 bases to trimming and J lost 2 bases; unmatched junction nucleotides: 6. Partial CDR3 DNA: TGTGCCAGCAGTCGGGGACTAGCGGGACCCCCCTACAATGAG. Protein: CASSRGLAGPPYNE. The whole CDR3 sequence reads CASSRGLAGPPYNEQFF.

This clone was counted ten times or more. The read ends 3 residues before the CDR3 terminus; that terminus is restored from the germline J gene. The chain joins TRBV20-1 to TRBJ1-1; D is perhaps TRBD1 (5 bases). The CDR3 runs 16 residues. V lost 4 bases and J lost 0, with 18 bases in between. Per germline, CDR1 DFQATT and CDR2 SNEGSKA (reference sequence). The CDR3 here is CSATQGGGAVNTEAFF. The sequenced CDR3 bases are TGCAGTGCTACCCAGGGCGGGGGAGCTGTGAACACTGAA.

Many counts were recorded for this clone. The read terminates 3 residues ahead of where the CDR3 ends, so the germline J gene completes it. The gene calls are TRBV19 and TRBJ1-1; D may be TRBD1 (5 bases). Trimming cost V 0 bases and J 5 bases, with 7 bases left between them. Per the germline V gene, CDR1 is LNHDA and CDR2 is SQIVND (reference sequence). The CDR3 extends over 13 amino acids. This CDR3 is CASSIDRGTEAFF. The CDR3 bases that were read are TGTGCCAGTAGTATAGATCGGGGGACTGAA.

This clone was seen many times. Read data end 3 residues before the CDR3 end; the end is taken from the germline J gene. This sequence joins TRBV29-1 and TRBJ2-2; 7 positions match TRBD1. Unmatched junction bases numbered 0, after V lost 4 bases and J lost 4 bases. The CDR3 contains 12 residues. CDR1 is SQVTM, CDR2 ANQGSEA, per germline. The CDR3 sequence: CSVGQGTGELFF. The CDR3 bases that were read are TGCAGCGTTGGACAGGGCACCGGGGAG.

In its sample, this clone was seen many times. The read ends 3 residues early relative to the CDR3; the germline J gene fills the gap. The rearrangement links TRBV6-1 to TRBJ1-5; D is unclear. Between the trimmed V and J ends, which lost 0 bases and 0 bases, there was a span of 12 bases. CDR3 length equals 17 residues. Germline V gene data show CDR1 as MNHNS and CDR2 as SASEGT. CDR3 DNA, as far as it was read: TGTGCCAGCAGTGAAGCGCGGCTCCTACATAGCAATCAGCCC. Translated: CASSEARLLHSNQP. The CDR3, in full, reads CASSEARLLHSNQPQHF.

Ten or more counts support this clone. The read halts 3 residues ahead of the CDR3 end, with the missing end drawn from the germline J gene. The genes are TRBV5-1 and TRBJ2-1; D remains ambiguous. Trimming took off 7 bases at V and 4 bases at J, with 9 bases between the two ends. The CDR3 sequence is 12 residues long. The V gene's germline CDR1 is SGHRS and CDR2 YFSETQ. The part of the CDR3 DNA that was read is TGCGCCAGCGGGCATTCTTACAATGAG. Translating gives CASGHSYNE. The full CDR3 protein is CASGHSYNEQFF. The whole variable domain, remainder taken from reference TRBV5-1 and TRBJ2-1, is KAGVTQTPRYLIKTRGQQVTLSCSPISGHRSVSWYQQTPGQGLQFLFEYFSETQRNKGNFPGRFSGRQFSNSRSEMNVSTLELGDSALYLCASGHSYNEQFFGPGTRLTVL.

The sequenced part of the CDR3 DNA is TGCGCCATCAGAGAAAGGGGCGGATACGAG. It is translated as CAIRERGGYE. The whole CDR3 protein is CAIRERGGYEQYF. The V and J genes are TRBV10-2 and TRBJ2-7, with D tentatively TRBD1 (5 bases). The read gets to within 3 residues of the CDR3 end, and the germline J gene fills in the rest. With 10 bases removed from V and 4 bases from J, the gap between germline ends came to 17 bases. The germline CDR1 and CDR2 sequences are WSHSY and SAAADI. This CDR3 is built from 13 residues.

The sample holds many counts of this clone. The CDR3 extends 3 residues past the end of the read, so its final part is completed from the germline J gene. This chain joins TRBV9 and TRBJ2-1; D is unclear. The V gene lost 2 bases and the J gene lost 3 bases, with 3 bases spanning the gap. There are 12 residues in the CDR3. Germline V gene data show CDR1 as SGDLS and CDR2 as YYNGEE. The CDR3 loop is CASSVNYNEQFF. CDR3 DNA, as far as it was read: TGTGCCAGCAGCGTCAACTACAATGAG.

This clone was observed many times. The sequenced fragment ends 3 residues before the CDR3 boundary, so the rest is inferred from the germline J gene. The chain joins TRBV18 to TRBJ2-3; 9 bases map to TRBD2. The CDR3 runs 15 residues. CDR1 and CDR2 (germline): KGHSH, LQKENI. Trimming removed 6 bases from V and 4 bases from J; junction bases left unmatched: 8. The sequenced part of the CDR3 DNA is TGTGCCAGCTCCCCGGGAGCGGGAGGAGCAGATACG. Amino acids: CASSPGAGGADT. The entire CDR3 protein is CASSPGAGGADTQYF.

This clone was seen repeatedly, ten times or more. The read ends 3 residues before the CDR3 terminus; that terminus is restored from the germline J gene. J is TRBJ2-1 and V is TRBV10-1; TRBD2 matches 7 bases. Germline V gene data show CDR1 as WNHNN and CDR2 as SYGVQD (reference sequence). The length of the CDR3 is 15 residues. The ends lost 0 bases at V and 8 bases at J; junction bases unmatched: 7. The part of the CDR3 DNA that was read is TGCGCCAGCAGTGAGTCGGCACTAGCGAACGATGAG. It is translated as CASSESALANDE. From start to end, the CDR3 is CASSESALANDEQFF.

This clone was counted many times. The sequenced fragment ends 3 residues before the CDR3 boundary, so the rest is inferred from the germline J gene. The J gene is TRBJ2-2, the V gene TRBV7-2, with D maybe TRBD1 (6 bases). V was cut by 0 bases and J by 0 bases, with 11 bases left in between. The germline gives CDR1 SGHTA, CDR2 FQGNSA. CDR3 size: 17 residues. CDR3 loop: CASSLAPGAPNTGELFF. CDR3 bases read: TGTGCCAGCAGCTTAGCGCCAGGGGCGCCGAACACCGGGGAG.

This clone showed up just a few times. One end of the junction varies from germline; a read error may be responsible. The read terminates 3 residues ahead of where the CDR3 ends, so the germline J gene completes it. The same CDR3 can be traced to other DNA sequences in this sample. The rearrangement joins TRBV5-1 to TRBJ1-1; TRBD1 might be the D (6 bases). Germline CDR1 and CDR2: SGHRS and YFSETQ. The CDR3 consists of 13 residues. Incomplete CDR3 DNA: TGTGCCAGCAGCTTGGGGGCAGGGTCTGAA. Residues: CASSLGAGSE. The full CDR3 protein is CASSLGAGSEAFF.